This T cell receptor (beta chain) derives from a study of Ad26.COV2.S vaccination and SARS-CoV-2 variants (dated by TCRdb to the early 2020s). Background for the entire study: Donors in the vaccine arm were drawn from COV1001, a multicentre, randomized, double-blind, placebo-controlled phase I-IIa trial testing Ad26.COV2.S in healthy adults. Trial participants were randomized into five groups of five, in which low-dose or high-dose Ad26.COV2.S was given once or twice, or placebo was given on both occasions. Ad26.COV2.S was given intramuscularly at 5x10^10 or 1x10^11 viral particles, as a single shot or as two shots 56 days apart. The TCR-sequenced set comprised about 32 samples: about 19 Ad26.COV2.S vaccine recipients, 5 placebo recipients and 8 SARS-CoV-2 convalescent individuals. The specificity and breadth of SARS-CoV-2-reactive T cell receptors after Ad26.COV2.S vaccination were assessed by TCRbeta repertoire sequencing. Investigators remained blinded to trial group allocation during experiments and outcome assessment.

Beyond this particular receptor, the publication reports: Non-spike TCR breadth was comparable between vaccine and placebo recipients, consistent with the vaccine containing only spike. Spike-specific TCR breadth was higher in Ad26.COV2.S recipients than in placebo recipients (P = 0.0014). After vaccination, spike-specific CD8+ and CD4+ T cell responses were reported to show substantial breadth. The study lacked the statistical power to compare responses across vaccine doses or regimens. The authors noted that the TCR breadth and depth analyses may have underestimated total T cell responses.

TCRbeta CDR3 regions were sequenced with the immunoSEQ Assay. After extraction, genomic DNA underwent amplification by bias-controlled multiplex PCR, followed by high-throughput sequencing. The study's processing was this. Collapsing and filtering of sequences were performed to quantify the absolute abundance of each unique TCRbeta CDR3 region. T cell fraction was estimated by normalization of TCRbeta template counts to usable DNA, with usable DNA being measured through amplification of reference genes present in all nucleated cells. Repertoire TCRs were annotated as SARS-CoV-2-specific by exact matching of V gene, CDR3 amino acid sequence and J gene to a known reactive TCR set. The reference SARS-CoV-2 TCR set came from MIRA and was filtered for enrichment in COVID-19-positive ImmuneCODE repertoires, removing public or cross-reactive TCRs. Using the MIRA antigens, annotated TCRs were further analysed by specific ORF or by position within an ORF. Breadth was defined as annotated unique rearrangements over total unique productive rearrangements; depth was the summed frequency of those rearrangements. TCR breadth was compared between groups using two-sided Wilcoxon rank-sum tests. Drawn from immuneACCESS, this table holds only the in-frame rearrangements with V and J called that TCRdb kept. Clones are partly lost; checked studies trace under half to an unresolved V gene and leave the rest unexplained. That table is the source of V, J and clone size, and D and trimming were worked out from the DNA. This sample lists 400,000 to 450,000 clones; about nine tenths were detected once. In total, the top ten clones hold 10% to 15% of the sample.

This clone was found a few times. This receptor's antigen is unknown. Base qualities are not recorded, but no much larger clone differs from it by a single base. The sample's treatment or condition label, decoded: approximately 18 received Ad26.COV2.S at low or high dose, single or two shots; roughly 5 received placebo; per-sample allocation not given. Repertoires of vaccine and placebo recipients were sequenced from samples taken on day 63 after the first injection. Between 29 July and 7 August 2020, Cohort 1b enrolled around 24 adults aged 18-55 years at one site in Boston, USA. Ad26.COV2.S was a replication-incompetent adenovirus type 26 vector that expressed a prefusion-stabilized SARS-CoV-2 spike protein derived from the original Wuhan strain. This clonotype was sampled from a person between 18 and 65 years old who received the Ad26.COV2.S COVID-19 vaccine or a placebo. Sample: peripheral blood, taken in a trial of Ad26.COV2.S vaccine versus placebo.

The CDR3 reads CASSSDQTLDQPQHF. The nucleotide sequence is TGTGCCAGCAGTTCGGATCAAACCTTGGATCAGCCCCAGCATTTT. Recombination joined TRBV6-2 or TRBV6-3 with TRBJ1-5; the D gene is not confidently resolved. The CDR3 contains 15 residues, cysteine and phenylalanine counted. The kept DNA is CDR3 alone, 45 bases in frame from the first base. V and J are truncated by 4 bases and 5 bases respectively, leaving an intervening sequence of 15 bases. From a lookup of the germline V gene, CDR1 and CDR2 are MNHEY and SVGEGT.